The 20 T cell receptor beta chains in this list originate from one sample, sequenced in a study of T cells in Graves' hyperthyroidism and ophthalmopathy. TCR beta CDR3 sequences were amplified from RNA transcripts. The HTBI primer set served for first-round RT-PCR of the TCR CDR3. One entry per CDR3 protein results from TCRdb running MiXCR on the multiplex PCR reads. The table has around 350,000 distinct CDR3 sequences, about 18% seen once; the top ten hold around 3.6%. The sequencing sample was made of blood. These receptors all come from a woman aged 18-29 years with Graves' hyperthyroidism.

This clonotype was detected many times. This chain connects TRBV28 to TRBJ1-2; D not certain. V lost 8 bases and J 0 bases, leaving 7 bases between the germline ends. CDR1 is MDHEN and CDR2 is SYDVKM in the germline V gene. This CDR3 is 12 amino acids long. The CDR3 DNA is TGTGCCAGCGCAGACCCTAACTATGGCTACACCTTC. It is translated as CASADPNYGYTF.

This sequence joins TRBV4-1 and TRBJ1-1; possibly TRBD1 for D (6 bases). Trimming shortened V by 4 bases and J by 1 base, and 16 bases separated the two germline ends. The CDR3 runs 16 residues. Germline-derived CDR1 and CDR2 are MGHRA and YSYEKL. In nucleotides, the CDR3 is TGCGCCAGCAGCCCGCCGACAGGCCAGCGGAACACTGAAGCTTTCTTT. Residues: CASSPPTGQRNTEAFF.

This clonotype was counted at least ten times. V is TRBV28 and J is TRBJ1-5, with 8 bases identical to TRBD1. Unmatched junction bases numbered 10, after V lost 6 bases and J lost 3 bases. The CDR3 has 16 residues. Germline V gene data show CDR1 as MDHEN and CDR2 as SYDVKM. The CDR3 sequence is CASRNAGTGDNQPQHF. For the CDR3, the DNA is TGTGCCAGCAGGAATGCCGGGACAGGTGACAATCAGCCCCAGCATTTT.

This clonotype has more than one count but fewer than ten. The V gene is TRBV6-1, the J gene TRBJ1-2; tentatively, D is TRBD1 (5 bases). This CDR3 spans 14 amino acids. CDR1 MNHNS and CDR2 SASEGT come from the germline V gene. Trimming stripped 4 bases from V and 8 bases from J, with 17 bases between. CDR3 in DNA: TGTGCCAGCAGTGTGCCGGGGCTCCCCGGGGGCTACACCTTC. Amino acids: CASSVPGLPGGYTF.

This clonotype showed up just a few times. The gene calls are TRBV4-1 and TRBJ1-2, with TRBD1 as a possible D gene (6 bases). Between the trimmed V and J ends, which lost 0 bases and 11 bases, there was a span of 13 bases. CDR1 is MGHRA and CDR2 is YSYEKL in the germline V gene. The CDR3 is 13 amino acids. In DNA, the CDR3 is TGCGCCAGCAGCCAAGAAGAAACAGGGAGTTACACCTTC. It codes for CASSQEETGSYTF.

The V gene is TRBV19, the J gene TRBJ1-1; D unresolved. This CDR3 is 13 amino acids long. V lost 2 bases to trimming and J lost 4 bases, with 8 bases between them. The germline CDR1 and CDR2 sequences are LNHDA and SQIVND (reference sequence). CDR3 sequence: CASSIYAATEAFF. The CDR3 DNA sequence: TGTGCCAGTAGTATATATGCAGCCACTGAAGCTTTCTTT.

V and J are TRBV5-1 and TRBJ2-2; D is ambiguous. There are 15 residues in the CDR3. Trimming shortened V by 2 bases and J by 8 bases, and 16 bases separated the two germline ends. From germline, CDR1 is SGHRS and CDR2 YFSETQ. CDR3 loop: CASSFSDTPGGELFF. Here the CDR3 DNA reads TGCGCCAGCAGCTTTTCAGACACCCCAGGTGGGGAGCTGTTTTTT. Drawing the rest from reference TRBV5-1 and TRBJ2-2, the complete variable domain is KAGVTQTPRYLIKTRGQQVTLSCSPISGHRSVSWYQQTPGQGLQFLFEYFSETQRNKGNFPGRFSGRQFSNSRSEMNVSTLELGDSALYLCASSFSDTPGGELFFGEGSRLTVL.

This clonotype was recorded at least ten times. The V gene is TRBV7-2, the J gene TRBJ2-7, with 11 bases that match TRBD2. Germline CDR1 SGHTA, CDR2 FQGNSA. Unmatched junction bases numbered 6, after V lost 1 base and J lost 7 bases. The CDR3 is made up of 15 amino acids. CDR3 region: CASSLVAGGTLEQYF. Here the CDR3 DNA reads TGTGCCAGCAGCTTAGTAGCGGGGGGGACTCTTGAGCAGTACTTC.

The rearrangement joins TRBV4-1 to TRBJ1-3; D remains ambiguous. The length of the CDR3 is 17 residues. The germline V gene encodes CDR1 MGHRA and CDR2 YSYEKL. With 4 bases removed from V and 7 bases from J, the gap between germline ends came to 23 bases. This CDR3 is CASSRSSGISSLNTIYF. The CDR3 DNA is TGCGCCAGCAGCCGAAGTAGCGGGATCTCGTCTCTGAACACCATATATTTT.

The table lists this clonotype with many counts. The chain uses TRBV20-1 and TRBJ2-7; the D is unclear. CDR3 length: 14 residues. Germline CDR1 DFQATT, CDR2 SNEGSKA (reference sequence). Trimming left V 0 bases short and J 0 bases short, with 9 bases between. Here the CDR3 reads CSARDWTDSYEQYF. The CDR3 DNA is TGCAGTGCTAGAGATTGGACGGACTCCTACGAGCAGTACTTC.

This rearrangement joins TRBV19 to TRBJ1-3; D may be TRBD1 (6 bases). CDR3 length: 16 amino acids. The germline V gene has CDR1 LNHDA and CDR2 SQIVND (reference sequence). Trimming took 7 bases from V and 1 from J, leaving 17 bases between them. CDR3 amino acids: CASKRQGRGSGNTIYF. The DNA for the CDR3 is TGTGCCAGTAAAAGGCAGGGGCGCGGATCTGGAAACACCATATATTTT. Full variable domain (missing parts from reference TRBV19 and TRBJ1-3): DGGITQSPKYLFRKEGQNVTLSCEQNLNHDAMYWYRQDPGQGLRLIYYSQIVNDFQKGDIAEGYSVSREKKESFPLTVTSAQKNPTAFYLCASKRQGRGSGNTIYFGEGSWLTVV.

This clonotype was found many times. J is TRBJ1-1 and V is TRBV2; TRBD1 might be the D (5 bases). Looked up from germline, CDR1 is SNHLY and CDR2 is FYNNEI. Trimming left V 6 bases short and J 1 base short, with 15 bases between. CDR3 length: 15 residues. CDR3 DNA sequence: TGTGCCAGCAGGAAGAGACAGCTAGCGAACACTGAAGCTTTCTTT. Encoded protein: CASRKRQLANTEAFF. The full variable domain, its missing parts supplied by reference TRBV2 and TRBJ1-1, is EPEVTQTPSHQVTQMGQEVILRCVPISNHLYFYWYRQILGQKVEFLVSFYNNEISEKSEIFDDQFSVERPDGSNFTLKIRSTKLEDSAMYFCASRKRQLANTEAFFGQGTRLTVV.

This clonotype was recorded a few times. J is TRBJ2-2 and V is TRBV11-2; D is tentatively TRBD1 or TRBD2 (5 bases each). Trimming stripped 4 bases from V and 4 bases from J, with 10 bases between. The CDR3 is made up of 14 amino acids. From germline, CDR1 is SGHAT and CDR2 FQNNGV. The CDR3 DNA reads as TGTGCCAGCAGCTCCCGGGACGGCACCGGGGAGCTGTTTTTT. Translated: CASSSRDGTGELFF.

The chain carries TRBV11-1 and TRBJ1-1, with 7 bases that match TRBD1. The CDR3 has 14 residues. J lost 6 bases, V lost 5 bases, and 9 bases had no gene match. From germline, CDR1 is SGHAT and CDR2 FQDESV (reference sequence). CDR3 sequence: CASSAYRGPAEAFF. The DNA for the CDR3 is TGTGCCAGCAGCGCGTACAGGGGCCCAGCTGAAGCTTTCTTT.

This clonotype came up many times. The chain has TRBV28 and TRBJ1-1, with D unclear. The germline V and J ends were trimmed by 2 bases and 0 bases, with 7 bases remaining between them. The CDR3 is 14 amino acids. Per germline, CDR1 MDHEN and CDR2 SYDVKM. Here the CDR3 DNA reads TGTGCCAGCAGTTTAGGGTACCTGAACACTGAAGCTTTCTTT. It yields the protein CASSLGYLNTEAFF.

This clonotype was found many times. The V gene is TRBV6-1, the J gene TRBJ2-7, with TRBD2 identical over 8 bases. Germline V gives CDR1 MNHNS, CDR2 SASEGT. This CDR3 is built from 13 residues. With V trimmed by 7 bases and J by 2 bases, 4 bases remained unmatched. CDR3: CASNEAGAYEQYF. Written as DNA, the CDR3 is TGTGCCAGCAACGAAGCGGGGGCCTACGAGCAGTACTTC.

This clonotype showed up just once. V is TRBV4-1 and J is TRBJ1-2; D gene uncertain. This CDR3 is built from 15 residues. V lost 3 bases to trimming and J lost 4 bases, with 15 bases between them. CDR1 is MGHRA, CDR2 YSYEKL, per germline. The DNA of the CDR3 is TGCGCCAGCAGCCATCCACACACGGTAGTCTATGGCTACACCTTC. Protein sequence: CASSHPHTVVYGYTF.

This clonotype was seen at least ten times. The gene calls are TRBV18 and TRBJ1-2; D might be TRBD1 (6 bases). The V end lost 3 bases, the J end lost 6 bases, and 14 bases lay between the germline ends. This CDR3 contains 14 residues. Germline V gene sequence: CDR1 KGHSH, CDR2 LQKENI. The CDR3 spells CASSPQTGADGYTF. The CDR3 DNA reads TGTGCCAGCTCACCTCAGACAGGCGCGGATGGCTACACCTTC.

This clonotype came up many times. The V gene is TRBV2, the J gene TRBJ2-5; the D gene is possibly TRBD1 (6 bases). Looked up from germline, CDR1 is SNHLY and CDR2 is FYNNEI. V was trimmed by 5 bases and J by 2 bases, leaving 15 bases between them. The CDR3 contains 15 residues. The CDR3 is CASSTGTKKQETQYF. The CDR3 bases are TGTGCCAGCAGTACCGGGACAAAGAAGCAAGAGACCCAGTACTTC. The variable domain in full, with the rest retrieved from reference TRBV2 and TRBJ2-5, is EPEVTQTPSHQVTQMGQEVILRCVPISNHLYFYWYRQILGQKVEFLVSFYNNEISEKSEIFDDQFSVERPDGSNFTLKIRSTKLEDSAMYFCASSTGTKKQETQYFGPGTRLLVL.

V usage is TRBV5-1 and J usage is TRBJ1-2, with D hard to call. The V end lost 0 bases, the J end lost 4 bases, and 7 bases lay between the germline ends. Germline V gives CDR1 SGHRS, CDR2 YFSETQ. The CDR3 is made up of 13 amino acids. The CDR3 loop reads CASSLEAIYGYTF. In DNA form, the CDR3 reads TGCGCCAGCAGCTTGGAGGCGATCTATGGCTACACCTTC. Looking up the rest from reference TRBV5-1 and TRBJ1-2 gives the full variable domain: KAGVTQTPRYLIKTRGQQVTLSCSPISGHRSVSWYQQTPGQGLQFLFEYFSETQRNKGNFPGRFSGRQFSNSRSEMNVSTLELGDSALYLCASSLEAIYGYTFGSGTRLTVV.